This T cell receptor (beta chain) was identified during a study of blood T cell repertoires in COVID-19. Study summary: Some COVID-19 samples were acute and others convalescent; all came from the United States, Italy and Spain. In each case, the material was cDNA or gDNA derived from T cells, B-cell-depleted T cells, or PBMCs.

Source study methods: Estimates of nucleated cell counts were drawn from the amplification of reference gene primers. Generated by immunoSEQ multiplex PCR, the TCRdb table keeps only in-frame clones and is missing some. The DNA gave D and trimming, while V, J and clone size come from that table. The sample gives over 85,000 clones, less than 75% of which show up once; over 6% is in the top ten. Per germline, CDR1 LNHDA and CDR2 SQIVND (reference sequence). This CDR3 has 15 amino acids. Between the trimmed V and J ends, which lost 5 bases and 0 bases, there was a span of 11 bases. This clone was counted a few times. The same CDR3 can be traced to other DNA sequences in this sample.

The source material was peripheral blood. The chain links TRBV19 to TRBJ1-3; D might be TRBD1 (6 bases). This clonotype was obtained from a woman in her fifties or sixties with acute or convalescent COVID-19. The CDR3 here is CASSADRPSGNTIYF. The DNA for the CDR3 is TGTGCCAGTAGTGCAGACAGGCCCTCTGGAAACACCATATATTTT.